Sequencing of this T cell receptor (beta chain) was carried out in a study of OX40 agonist ivuxolimab in advanced cancers. Notes on the research overall: Ivuxolimab was an agonistic, fully human IgG2 monoclonal antibody directed against OX40 (CD134), a costimulatory receptor. Intravenous ivuxolimab was administered to patients every 2 weeks at six dose levels: 0.01, 0.1, 0.3, 1.5, 3 and 10 mg/kg. Of the roughly 51 dose-escalation patients, hepatocellular carcinoma was present in 19, melanoma in approximately 15, renal cell carcinoma in 9 and head and neck cancer in 9. In the dose-escalation cohort, roughly 80% of patients were male, and the mean age was approximately 60 years, with a range of roughly 20 to 80. Prior anti-PD-1, anti-PD-L1 or anti-CTLA-4 therapy was permitted, and checkpoint inhibitors had been received by about two fifths of dose-escalation patients. Partial responses were achieved by three dose-escalation patients, of whom one had hepatocellular carcinoma and two had cutaneous melanoma. The purpose of peripheral TCRbeta sequencing was to test whether ivuxolimab changed TCR sequence diversity and led to clonal T-cell expansion. The paper covers the monotherapy dose-escalation part of the phase I ivuxolimab trial, which included N = 52 patients.

Broader findings and caveats from the paper: In partial responders in the 0.1-3.0 mg/kg groups, normalized peripheral clonal expansion was found to be among the lowest, especially among CD8+ T cells. The antigen specificity of the clonally expanded peripheral T cells was not determined. After ivuxolimab, expanded clones were on average more numerous among CD8+ T cells than among CD4+ T cells. At doses of 0.1 to 3.0 mg/kg, clonal expansion of both CD4+ and CD8+ T cells in blood was seen between baseline and week 6. Low levels of normalized T-cell clonal expansion were also seen in some patients who did not respond.

For sequencing of the TCRbeta CDR3 region, genomic DNA was extracted from the sorted cells. The immunoSEQ Assay was used for sequencing of TCRbeta CDR3 regions. TCRdb's version of the immuneACCESS table is confined to in-frame rearrangements and falls short of the full clone set. An unresolved V gene accounts for under half of the shortfall where checked; the remainder is of unknown origin. This sample holds around 30,000 clones; 74% were observed only once. The ten largest clones capture 9.5% to 15% of the sample. From cysteine to phenylalanine, the CDR3 is 14 amino acids long. Only the CDR3 DNA is retained, 42 bases long and in frame from the first base. CDR1 and CDR2 were assigned from the germline V gene as SGHTA and FQGNSA. V is reduced by 1 base and J by 7 bases, leaving a spacing of 11 bases between them. Patients with a history of autoimmune disease or receiving systemic immunosuppression were excluded from the trial. Peripheral blood for TCR sequencing was collected from all dose cohorts at baseline, on cycle 4 day 1, and on cycle 7 day 1. The samples were taken from a phase I, first-in-human, multicenter, open-label dose-escalation trial of ivuxolimab. The trial enrolled adults with locally advanced or metastatic head and neck squamous cell, hepatocellular, melanoma or renal cell carcinoma. Before TCR sequencing, CD4+ and CD8+ T cells were separately sorted from peripheral blood.

With regard to this clone: The antigen it binds to is not known. No much larger clone exists at a distance of one base, and base qualities are not known.

Sequencing used CD4+ or CD8+ T cells sorted from blood, obtained in a trial of the OX40 agonist ivuxolimab. The rearrangement joined TRBV7-2 to TRBJ2-1; the D region possibly corresponds to TRBD1 (6 bases align). The sequence came from an adult with an advanced solid tumor such as melanoma, head and neck, liver or kidney cancer. CDR3 protein: CASSLGGPGNEQFF. The nucleotide sequence reads TGTGCCAGCAGCTTAGGGGGGCCGGGGAATGAGCAGTTCTTC.